This passage covers 18 T cell receptor beta chains from one sample sequenced in a study of T-cell reconstitution after alpha-beta-depleted transplantation in children. Unique molecular identifiers tagged the TCRbeta library. Each CDR3 protein gets one entry after TCRdb re-called the PCR reads with MiXCR. The profile covers hundreds of thousands of distinct CDR3 sequences, with around 12% appearing a single time and more than 5.5% taken by the ten largest. The sample here was PBMCs from the stem cell graft donor, taken from the stem cell graft. The receptor set was obtained from a human donor who donated a stem cell graft to a child with combined immunodeficiency.

The rearrangement links TRBV12-3 or TRBV12-4 to TRBJ2-7; D is undetermined. Trimming took 6 bases from V and 3 from J, leaving 12 bases between them. CDR3 length: 13 amino acids. CDR3 nucleotide sequence: TGTGCCAGCAGACCCGACGCAGACTACGAGCAGTACTTC. Translated: CASRPDADYEQYF.

This clonotype was detected many times. J is TRBJ2-3 and V is TRBV29-1; D is uncertain. V was trimmed by 4 bases and J by 4 bases, leaving 15 bases between them. This CDR3 spans 14 amino acids. Germline CDR1 is SQVTM and CDR2 is ANQGSEA. CDR3 coding DNA: TGCAGCGTTGTGTTAAAGGGTAGGGCAGATACGCAGTATTTT. Protein sequence: CSVVLKGRADTQYF.

This clonotype was recorded a few times. The chain joins TRBV7-8 to TRBJ2-1; 7 nucleotides match TRBD2. The CDR3 runs to 16 residues. Unmatched junction bases numbered 7, after V lost 5 bases and J lost 0 bases. The germline V gene encodes CDR1 SGHVS and CDR2 FQNEAQ. CDR3 DNA: TGTGCCAGCAGCCACCTCGGGAGGCCCTCCTACAATGAGCAGTTCTTC. Protein: CASSHLGRPSYNEQFF.

This clonotype occurred a few times. The chain links TRBV29-1 to TRBJ1-2; maybe TRBD1 (6 bases). Germline CDR1 and CDR2: SQVTM and ANQGSEA. This CDR3 is 12 amino acids long. Deletions cut 5 bases from V and 1 base from J, with 8 bases between. The chain's CDR3 is CSVPGDNYGYTF. In DNA form, the CDR3 reads TGCAGCGTTCCAGGGGATAACTATGGCTACACCTTC.

This clonotype was recorded many times. This sequence joins TRBV20-1 and TRBJ2-1, with 7 bases matching TRBD2. This CDR3 comprises 14 residues. The J segment lost 4 bases and the V segment lost 5 bases, leaving 8 bases of the junction unmatched. Looked up from germline, CDR1 is DFQATT and CDR2 is SNEGSKA (reference sequence). CDR3: CSASGGPRYNEQFF. CDR3 sequence (DNA): TGCAGTGCTTCGGGGGGACCGAGATACAATGAGCAGTTCTTC.

In its sample, this clonotype was seen a few times. The CDR3 nucleotides are TGTGCCAGCAGCGTAGCTTCGGGGTTTACCTACGAGCAGTACTTC. Protein sequence: CASSVASGFTYEQYF. The genes are TRBV9 and TRBJ2-7, with D tentatively TRBD2 (5 bases). The CDR3 is 15 residues long. CDR1 is SGDLS and CDR2 is YYNGEE in the germline V gene. V gave up 0 bases and J gave up 2 bases, with 12 bases separating them.

This clonotype showed up many times. V and J are TRBV29-1 and TRBJ2-7; TRBD2 matches 7 bases. CDR1 and CDR2 (germline): SQVTM, ANQGSEA. J was trimmed by 3 bases and V by 6 bases; bases with no gene match: 17. This CDR3 region has 16 residues. Here the CDR3 DNA reads TGCAGCGTCGAGGGGTGGGGAGGCGGCGGGAGCTACGAGCAGTACTTC. It translates to CSVEGWGGGGSYEQYF.

J is TRBJ2-2 and V is TRBV20-1, with D possibly being TRBD1 (6 bases). Germline V gene sequence: CDR1 DFQATT, CDR2 SNEGSKA (reference sequence). Trimming cost V 5 bases and J 4 bases, with 17 bases left between them. The CDR3 has 15 residues. In DNA, the CDR3 is TGCAGTGCTCCGGACAGCACGGCGGGCACCGGGGAGCTGTTTTTT. Translating gives CSAPDSTAGTGELFF.

A few counts support this clonotype. The chain recombines TRBV25-1 with TRBJ2-7; the D call may be TRBD1 or TRBD2 (6 bases each). V lost 1 base to trimming and J lost 7 bases, with 14 bases between them. The CDR3 extends over 14 amino acids. Per germline, CDR1 MGHDK and CDR2 SYGVNS. The CDR3 DNA is TGTGCCAGCAGTGAATCTCCGGGGGCGGGTGAGCAGTACTTC. This encodes CASSESPGAGEQYF.

This clonotype was detected a few times. The rearrangement joins TRBV5-1 to TRBJ2-5; perhaps TRBD1 as D (6 bases). The CDR3 length is 15 residues. The V gene lost 4 bases and the J gene lost 7 bases, with 20 bases spanning the gap. Germline CDR1 SGHRS, CDR2 YFSETQ. As DNA, the CDR3 is TGCGCCAGCAGCCTAGGGACATCTGGTTTTGGGACCCAGTACTTC. Translating gives CASSLGTSGFGTQYF.

This chain uses TRBV29-1 with TRBJ2-5; 14 bases agree with TRBD2. V shed 7 bases and J 5 bases; nucleotides not matched to a gene: 6. The CDR3 consists of 14 residues. Germline V lookup: CDR1 SQVTM, CDR2 ANQGSEA. The DNA of the CDR3 is TGCAGCGCTGAGGGACTAGCGGGAGAGGAGACCCAGTACTTC. It specifies CSAEGLAGEETQYF. The full variable domain, its missing parts supplied by reference TRBV29-1 and TRBJ2-5, is SAVISQKPSRDICQRGTSLTIQCQVDSQVTMMFWYRQQPGQSLTLIATANQGSEATYESGFVIDKFPISRPNLTFSTLTVSNMSPEDSSIYLCSAEGLAGEETQYFGPGTRLLVL.

The chain couples TRBV11-2 to TRBJ1-6; 8 bases are a match to TRBD1. Germline CDR1 SGHAT, CDR2 FQNNGV. The CDR3 is made up of 14 amino acids. The junction had 2 bases not matched to a gene; V was cut back by 5 bases and J by 5 bases. The CDR3 bases are TGTGCCAGCAGCCAGGACAGGGATAATTCACCCCTCCACTTT. It specifies CASSQDRDNSPLHF.

V gene TRBV12-3 or TRBV12-4 combines with J gene TRBJ2-2, with TRBD2 matching over 14 bases. This CDR3 is built from 18 residues. The V segment lost 6 bases and the J segment 1 base; nucleotides outside the gene matches: 7. Here the CDR3 DNA reads TGTGCCAGCAGCCCAGCCGGGACTAGCGGGGGGAACACCGGGGAGCTGTTTTTT. This codes for CASSPAGTSGGNTGELFF.

This clonotype was recorded a few times. This chain connects TRBV9 to TRBJ2-2; D is unresolved. V dropped 0 bases and J dropped 1 base, with 4 bases sitting between them. Looked up from germline, CDR1 is SGDLS and CDR2 is YYNGEE. This CDR3 has 14 amino acids. The CDR3 protein is CASSVDWNTGELFF. The CDR3 DNA follows: TGTGCCAGCAGCGTAGATTGGAACACCGGGGAGCTGTTTTTT.

This rearrangement joins TRBV5-1 to TRBJ2-1; TRBD1 aligns across 9 bases. Germline CDR1 and CDR2: SGHRS and YFSETQ. The CDR3 sequence is 16 residues long. V trimming: 0 bases; J trimming: 3 bases; junction bases outside the gene matches: 4. The DNA for the CDR3 is TGCGCCAGCAGCTTGGCTGGGGACAGGGTCTACAATGAGCAGTTCTTC. It encodes CASSLAGDRVYNEQFF.

A few counts support this clonotype. V usage is TRBV12-3 or TRBV12-4 and J usage is TRBJ1-6; tentatively, D is TRBD1 (5 bases). V lost 2 bases to trimming and J lost 6 bases, with 8 bases between them. There are 14 residues in the CDR3. This chain's CDR3 is CASSLWTLNSPLHF. Written as DNA, the CDR3 is TGTGCCAGCAGTTTATGGACACTTAATTCACCCCTCCACTTT.

The genes are TRBV20-1 and TRBJ1-3; a weak D match, TRBD1 (5 bases). Germline CDR1 is DFQATT and CDR2 is SNEGSKA (reference sequence). There are 16 residues in the CDR3. Deletions cut 0 bases from V and 1 base from J, with 13 bases between. CDR3 bases: TGCAGTGCTAGAGATCGGTTTAGGGGTTCTGGAAACACCATATATTTT. Translating it yields CSARDRFRGSGNTIYF.

The chain employs TRBV4-3 and TRBJ2-1, with TRBD1 matching 7 bases. The germline V gene has CDR1 LGHNA and CDR2 YSLEER. The CDR3 sequence is 17 residues long. V lost 1 base to trimming and J lost 3 bases; unmatched junction nucleotides: 9. The CDR3 protein is CASSQGLFDRDYNEQFF. CDR3 DNA: TGCGCCAGCAGCCAAGGACTCTTCGACAGGGACTACAATGAGCAGTTCTTC.